This is a list of T cell receptor beta chains from one sample in a study of CD8 T cells in ankylosing spondylitis. Each CDR3 protein gets one entry after TCRdb re-called the 5' RACE reads with MiXCR. The table lists roughly 220,000 distinct CDR3 sequences, roughly a tenth of them singletons, with roughly 23% in the top ten. The source material was blood, either unsorted or a sorted T cell fraction (not recorded which). The receptors here all came from a male donor with ankylosing spondylitis or in good health (not recorded which). CDR3s include the opening cysteine and the closing phenylalanine or tryptophan. A D gene is named only where the DNA matches it firmly. A clone size is listed for some rows: how often the clone was seen (once, few, many), or a class if it is expanded.

j_gene | d_gene | v_gene | abundance | CDR3nt | CDR3aa
TRBJ2-3 | . | TRBV20-1 | . | TGCAGTGCTAGGCTAGCGTCTGGCACAGATACGCAGTATTTT | CSARLASGTDTQYF
TRBJ2-7 | . | TRBV28 | few | TGTGCCACCCTTGGCCAGAGTACCTACGAGCAGTACTTC | CATLGQSTYEQYF
TRBJ1-1 | TRBD1 | TRBV27 | many | TGTGCCAGCAGTTTCGGTCAGGGGGACACTGAAGCTTTCTTT | CASSFGQGDTEAFF
TRBJ2-2 | TRBD2 | TRBV7-8 | many | TGTGCCAGCAGCTCCCTAGCGGGGGAGGAGCTGTTTTTT | CASSSLAGEELFF
TRBJ1-1 | TRBD1 | TRBV20-1 | many | TGCAGTCCAAGACAGGGAGGGCCTGAAGCTTTCTTT | CSPRQGGPEAFF
TRBJ1-2 | . | TRBV3-1 | many | TGTGCCAGCAGCCAAGTAACCGGGGACTATGGCTACACCTTC | CASSQVTGDYGYTF
TRBJ2-7 | TRBD2 | TRBV5-1 | few | TGCGCCAGCTCTCTCCGGGCGGGGGGCGCCTACGAGCAGTACTTC | CASSLRAGGAYEQYF
TRBJ2-7 | . | TRBV12-3/TRBV12-4 | many | TGTGCCAGCGGGGCGCACTACGAGCAGTACTTC | CASGAHYEQYF
TRBJ1-1 | . | TRBV10-3 | many | TGTGCCATCAGTCAGGACAGCCCTGAAGCTTTCTTT | CAISQDSPEAFF
TRBJ1-2 | TRBD1 | TRBV20-1 | . | TGCAACCCTGGACAGGGCGCTGCTCCAGCTAACTATGGCTACACCTTC | CNPGQGAAPANYGYTF
TRBJ2-2 | . | TRBV7-9 | many | TGTGCCAGCAGCTTAATTTGGCAGTACACCGGGGAGCTGTTTTTT | CASSLIWQYTGELFF
TRBJ2-5 | TRBD1 | TRBV7-9 | few | TGTGCCAGCAGCTTAGCCGGGACAGTCCGGGAGACCCAGTACTTC | CASSLAGTVRETQYF
TRBJ1-4 | . | TRBV19 | few | TGTGCCAGTAGTCCGGGGACCCTTAATGAAAAACTGTTTTTT | CASSPGTLNEKLFF
TRBJ2-3 | . | TRBV29-1 | many | TGCAGCGGGATGGTCCTTCGGGGGAGCACAGATACGCAGTATTTT | CSGMVLRGSTDTQYF
TRBJ1-1 | . | TRBV6-5 | few | TGTGCCAGCATATACAAGAGTAGACTGAACACTGAAGCTTTCTTT | CASIYKSRLNTEAFF
TRBJ1-1 | . | TRBV5-1 | many | TGCGCCAGCAGAAGACAGCTCAACACTGAAGCTTTCTTT | CASRRQLNTEAFF
TRBJ2-1 | TRBD2 | TRBV29-1 | many | TGCAGCGTTGACGGCGGGGGGGACGTCTACAATGAGCAGTTCTTC | CSVDGGGDVYNEQFF
TRBJ1-5 | . | TRBV27 | . | TGTGCCAGCGGGAGGGGTTATCAGCCCCAGCATTTT | CASGRGYQPQHF
TRBJ1-5 | . | TRBV28 | many | TGTGCCAGCAGTTATAGCAATCAGCCCCAGCATTTT | CASSYSNQPQHF
TRBJ1-2 | TRBD1 | TRBV5-1 | . | TGCGCCAGCAGTACGACAGGGGACAACTATGGCTACACCTTC | CASSTTGDNYGYTF
TRBJ1-2 | TRBD1 | TRBV6-1 | . | TGTGCCAGCTTAGTAGGGGGCTCGGATGGCTACACCTTC | CASLVGGSDGYTF
TRBJ1-4 | . | TRBV20-1 | few | TGCAGTGCCACTGATGCAACTAATGAAAAACTGTTTTTT | CSATDATNEKLFF
TRBJ1-6 | TRBD1 | TRBV5-1 | . | TGCGCCAGCAGGCCGACAGGGGGCGACTATAATTCACCCCTCCACTTT | CASRPTGGDYNSPLHF
TRBJ2-3 | TRBD2 | TRBV5-1 | many | TGCGCCAGCAGCCGGGAGGGGCTGCTGCCGGGGGTTGTCACAGATACGCAGTATTTT | CASSREGLLPGVVTDTQYF
TRBJ1-5 | TRBD1 | TRBV4-2 | . | TGTGCCAGCAGCCAAGGGGACAGCAGGAATCAGCCCCAGCATTTT | CASSQGDSRNQPQHF
TRBJ1-5 | . | TRBV28 | few | TGTGCCAGCATCCCTGGGGGCGGAAGCAATCAGCCCCAGCATTTT | CASIPGGGSNQPQHF
TRBJ2-1 | . | TRBV20-1 | many | TGCAGTGCTAGAGTAGGGTACGGCTCCTACAATGAGCAGTTCTTC | CSARVGYGSYNEQFF
TRBJ1-6 | TRBD1 | TRBV28 | . | TGTGCCAGCCGCTGGACAGGGCAAAATTCACCCCTCCACTTT | CASRWTGQNSPLHF
TRBJ2-3 | TRBD2 | TRBV6-1 | . | TGTGCCAGCAGGCTTTACGGGGGGACTAGCACAGATACGCAGTATTTT | CASRLYGGTSTDTQYF
TRBJ1-1 | TRBD1 | TRBV2 | many | TGTGCCAGCAGGGACAGGGGGACTGAAGCTTTCTTT | CASRDRGTEAFF
TRBJ2-3 | TRBD2 | TRBV5-1 | many | TGCGCCAGCAGCTCCGGCTTGGAGCGGGGGTCCACAGATACGCAGTATTTT | CASSSGLERGSTDTQYF
TRBJ2-3 | . | TRBV5-1 | few | TGCGCCAGCAGCTTGTTTCGGCAGGGGCTTAGCACAGATACGCAGTATTTT | CASSLFRQGLSTDTQYF
TRBJ1-1 | . | TRBV6-5 | . | TGTGCCAGCAGTTACTATGCAGAGAACACTGAAGCTTTCTTT | CASSYYAENTEAFF
TRBJ1-1 | . | TRBV5-1 | many | TGCGCCAGCAGCTTGGGTGGGGCAGGGGCCCTCCCGAACACTGAAGCTTTCTTT | CASSLGGAGALPNTEAFF
TRBJ2-1 | TRBD2 | TRBV5-1 | many | TGCGCCAGCACTGAACTAGCGGGGGCAACCAATGAGCAGTTCTTC | CASTELAGATNEQFF
TRBJ2-3 | . | TRBV6-4 | many | TGTGCCAGCAGTTCCGAATTTGGAGATACGCAGTATTTT | CASSSEFGDTQYF
TRBJ1-4 | . | TRBV15 | many | TGTGCCACCAGCAGAGAGTACACCGGGGCAACTAATGAAAAACTGTTTTTT | CATSREYTGATNEKLFF
TRBJ2-7 | . | TRBV12-3/TRBV12-4 | . | TGTGCCAGCAGTTACGATTCGCACGAGCAGTACTTC | CASSYDSHEQYF
TRBJ2-3 | TRBD2 | TRBV7-2 | few | TGTGCCAGCAGCTTTTTTCGCGGGGGGGACACAGATACGCAGTATTTT | CASSFFRGGDTDTQYF
TRBJ2-7 | TRBD2 | TRBV29-1 | few | TGCAGCGTAGACGGCCGGCTAGCGGACCACGAGCAGTACTTC | CSVDGRLADHEQYF
TRBJ2-7 | TRBD1 | TRBV7-9 | many | TGTGCCAGCAGCTTAGGGACAGGCGGCCCCAACGAGCAGTACTTC | CASSLGTGGPNEQYF
TRBJ2-1 | TRBD2 | TRBV7-8 | many | TGTGCCAGCAGCTTACTTAGCGGGGGCCGTCGCTACAATGAGCAGTTCTTC | CASSLLSGGRRYNEQFF
TRBJ2-7 | TRBD1 | TRBV28 | few | TGTGCCAGCACTTTCAGGGGGCTATACGAGCAGTACTTC | CASTFRGLYEQYF
TRBJ2-1 | . | TRBV3-1 | many | TGTGCCAGCAGCCAAGGGGCGGGGAGTTTCAATGAGCAGTTCTTC | CASSQGAGSFNEQFF
TRBJ1-1 | . | TRBV15 | many | TGTGCCACCAGCAGAGACGGCAGGGAGGACACTGAAGCTTTCTTT | CATSRDGREDTEAFF
TRBJ2-2 | TRBD2 | TRBV20-1 | many | TGCAGTGCTCCGACTAGCGGAAACACCGGGGAGCTGTTTTTT | CSAPTSGNTGELFF